Shown below are 2 T cell receptor beta chains from a single sample sequenced in a study of cytomegalovirus exposure and HLA in healthy donors. It was with 60 Vbeta and 13 Jbeta primers that the PCR ran. Using immunoSEQ multiplex PCR, the repertoire was profiled, and TCRdb retains in-frame clones only, with some absent. Among more than 20,000 clones listed, more than 70% were seen once. The specimen was PBMCs. All receptors derive from a male donor in good health and CMV-seronegative.

Only a few counts were recorded for this clone. The chain is built from TRBV4-2 and TRBJ2-7; D is perhaps TRBD2 (5 bases). Looked up from germline, CDR1 is LGHNA and CDR2 is YNFKEQ. Trimming took 2 bases from V and 5 from J, leaving 25 bases between them. The CDR3 spans 18 residues. CDR3 bases: TGTGCCAGCAGCCAACGTGGCGGAACCCTGCTAGCCGGAGACGAGCAGTACTTC. It specifies CASSQRGGTLLAGDEQYF.

The V gene is TRBV7-9, the J gene TRBJ1-6, with unresolved D. Germline V CDR1 and CDR2: SEHNR, FQNEAQ (reference sequence). The V end was cut by 3 bases, the J end by 9 bases, with 12 bases between. This CDR3 comprises 14 residues. CDR3 coding DNA: TGTGCCAGCAGCTTCCGGGATCTCTTTTCACCCCTCCACTTT. Translating gives CASSFRDLFSPLHF. The full variable domain, completed using reference TRBV7-9 and TRBJ1-6, is DTGVSQNPRHKITKRGQNVTFRCDPISEHNRLYWYRQTLGQGPEFLTYFQNEAQLEKSRLLSDRFSAERPKGSFSTLEIQRTEQGDSAMYLCASSFRDLFSPLHFGNGTRLTVT.